Shown below are 12 T cell receptor beta chains from a single sample sequenced in a study of graft-versus-host responses after intestinal transplantation. Profiled with immunoSEQ multiplex PCR; TCRdb holds only in-frame clones, not every one. The profile covers over 100,000 clones, with around nine tenths appearing a single time and about 0.25% taken by the ten largest. No antigen has been identified for these receptors. This material consisted of unstimulated CD4+ T cells sorted from spleen or lymph node cells, taken before transplant. These receptors were obtained from a human donor who was the organ donor for an intestinal transplant.

The rearrangement links TRBV10-3 to TRBJ1-2; D is perhaps TRBD1 (5 bases). Trimming cost V 4 bases and J 0 bases, with 6 bases left between them. Germline lookup yields CDR1 ENHRY and CDR2 SYGVKD. The CDR3 is 13 residues long. CDR3 protein: CAISVTANYGYTF. The CDR3 region has the DNA TGTGCCATCAGTGTGACAGCTAACTATGGCTACACCTTC.

The chain joins TRBV30 to TRBJ2-7, with D perhaps TRBD2 (5 bases). Trimming shortened V by 0 bases and J by 0 bases, and 12 bases separated the two germline ends. Germline assignment: CDR1 GTSNPN and CDR2 SVGIG (reference sequence). This CDR3 spans 15 amino acids. The CDR3 loop is CAWSVRLTSSYEQYF. CDR3 DNA: TGTGCCTGGAGTGTAAGGCTAACTAGCTCCTACGAGCAGTACTTC. Drawing the rest from reference TRBV30 and TRBJ2-7, the complete variable domain is SQTIHQWPATLVQPVGSPLSLECTVEGTSNPNLYWYRQAAGRGLQLLFYSVGIGQISSEVPQNLSASRPQDRQFILSSKKLLLSDSGFYLCAWSVRLTSSYEQYFGPGTRLTVT.

This clone was counted a few times. This chain connects TRBV5-6 to TRBJ1-3; D uncertain. The germline gives CDR1 SGHDT, CDR2 YYEEEE. The CDR3 loop spans 15 amino acids. V gave up 0 bases and J gave up 4 bases, with 11 bases separating them. CDR3 in DNA: TGTGCCAGCAGCTTGGCCTCGGGTTCAGGAAACACCATATATTTT. Its translation: CASSLASGSGNTIYF. The whole variable domain, remainder taken from reference TRBV5-6 and TRBJ1-3, is DAGVTQSPTHLIKTRGQQVTLRCSPKSGHDTVSWYQQALGQGPQFIFQYYEEEERQRGNFPDRFSGHQFPNYSSELNVNALLLGDSALYLCASSLASGSGNTIYFGEGSWLTVV.

The chain links TRBV5-1 to TRBJ1-2; no clear D gene. The CDR3 runs 12 residues. V shed 1 base and J shed 6 bases, with 7 bases lying between them. Germline lookup yields CDR1 SGHRS and CDR2 YFSETQ. The chain's CDR3 is CASSLQGDGYTF. The CDR3 region has the DNA TGCGCCAGCAGCTTGCAAGGAGATGGCTACACCTTC.

This clone was counted once. The CDR3 does not end in the conserved phenylalanine or tryptophan, so this is likely a read error. This sequence joins TRBV11-2 and TRBJ1-2; tentative D call: TRBD1 (5 bases). CDR1 is SGHAT and CDR2 is FQNNGV in the germline V gene. The CDR3 covers 14 residues. The germline V and J ends were trimmed by 3 bases and 5 bases, with 13 bases remaining between them. CDR3 in DNA: TGTGCCAGCAGCTTCCCAGGGCGCTGGTATGGCTACACCCTC. Protein: CASSFPGRWYGYTL.

The gene calls are TRBV18 and TRBJ2-7; the D gene is possibly TRBD2 (6 bases). Per the germline V gene, CDR1 is KGHSH and CDR2 is LQKENI. This CDR3 is built from 14 residues. V shed 4 bases and J shed 5 bases, with 15 bases lying between them. In nucleotides, the CDR3 is TGTGCCAGCTCACGGAGGGGTGGAAATGACGAGCAGTACTTC. Encoded protein: CASSRRGGNDEQYF.

The chain uses TRBV29-1 and TRBJ2-3; TRBD2 matches 7 bases. V trimming: 3 bases; J trimming: 7 bases; junction bases outside the gene matches: 4. Per the germline V gene, CDR1 is SQVTM and CDR2 is ANQGSEA. CDR3 size: 12 residues. DNA for the CDR3: TGCAGCGTTGAGGGGGAGGGCAATACGCAGTATTTT. Translated: CSVEGEGNTQYF.

V usage is TRBV5-1 and J usage is TRBJ1-3; 7 bases agree with TRBD1. Germline CDR1 SGHRS, CDR2 YFSETQ. The trim removed 4 bases at V and 4 bases at J, leaving 5 bases unmatched. The CDR3 is made up of 14 amino acids. The CDR3 sequence: CASSTGTAGNTIYF. DNA of the CDR3: TGCGCCAGCAGCACGGGGACAGCAGGAAACACCATATATTTT.

V usage is TRBV7-9 and J usage is TRBJ1-1; D uncertain. The germline V gene encodes CDR1 SEHNR and CDR2 FQNEAQ (reference sequence). The V end was cut by 4 bases, the J end by 4 bases, with 13 bases between. The CDR3 length is 14 residues. In DNA, the CDR3 is TGTGCCAGCAGCTGGGCCGAGAGATCCACTGAAGCTTTCTTT. Amino acid sequence: CASSWAERSTEAFF.

The chain links TRBV7-2 to TRBJ2-7, with a weak D call TRBD1 (5 bases). V was cut by 1 base and J by 3 bases, with 13 bases left in between. The CDR3 is 15 amino acids. The germline V gene encodes CDR1 SGHTA and CDR2 FQGNSA. The CDR3 coding sequence is TGTGCCAGCAGCTTAGTCGACGGACACGGCTACGAGCAGTACTTC. Protein: CASSLVDGHGYEQYF.

This clone was seen more than once but under ten times. The rearrangement joins TRBV2 to TRBJ1-4; tentatively, D is TRBD1 (5 bases). The CDR3 length is 14 residues. Germline V gene data show CDR1 as SNHLY and CDR2 as FYNNEI. V gave up 5 bases and J gave up 7 bases, with 14 bases separating them. Here the CDR3 DNA reads TGTGCCAGCAGTTCAGAGGGGCTAGTTGAAAAACTGTTTTTT. It encodes CASSSEGLVEKLFF.

The J gene is TRBJ2-3, the V gene TRBV4-1, with D perhaps TRBD1 (6 bases). CDR3 length: 16 amino acids. V was clipped by 2 bases and J by 4 bases, with 16 bases between them. Germline V gene sequence: CDR1 MGHRA, CDR2 YSYEKL. The CDR3 DNA sequence: TGCGCCAGCAGCCAACTGAATACCAGGGGCGCAGATACGCAGTATTTT. Translated, it gives CASSQLNTRGADTQYF.